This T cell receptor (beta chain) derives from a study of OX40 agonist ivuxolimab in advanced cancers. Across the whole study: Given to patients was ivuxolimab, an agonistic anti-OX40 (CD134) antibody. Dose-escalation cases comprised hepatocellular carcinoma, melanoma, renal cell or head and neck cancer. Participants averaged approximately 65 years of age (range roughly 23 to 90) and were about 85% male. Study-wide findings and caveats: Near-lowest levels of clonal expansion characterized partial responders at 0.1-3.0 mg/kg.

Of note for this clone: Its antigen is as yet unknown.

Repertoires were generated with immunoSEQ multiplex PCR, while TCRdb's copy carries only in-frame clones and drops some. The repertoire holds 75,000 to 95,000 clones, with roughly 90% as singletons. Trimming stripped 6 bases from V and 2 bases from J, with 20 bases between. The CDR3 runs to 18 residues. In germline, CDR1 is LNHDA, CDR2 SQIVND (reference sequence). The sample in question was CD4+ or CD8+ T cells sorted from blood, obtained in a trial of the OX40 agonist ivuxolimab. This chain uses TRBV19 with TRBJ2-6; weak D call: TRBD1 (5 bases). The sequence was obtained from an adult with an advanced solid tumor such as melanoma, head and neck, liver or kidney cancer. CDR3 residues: CASRELQVYSAGANVLTF. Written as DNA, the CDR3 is TGTGCCAGTAGGGAGCTACAGGTTTATTCCGCTGGGGCCAACGTCCTGACTTTC.